This T cell receptor beta chain came from a study of technical replicates of blood from a few donors (dated by TCRdb to the late 2010s). V is pruned by 6 bases and J by 4 bases, leaving 8 bases of the junction without a gene match. CDR1 and CDR2 (MNHNS, SASEGT) derive from the germline V gene. The CDR3, from cysteine to phenylalanine, totals 14 residues. The CDR3 DNA has 42 bases and is translated from base 1. With regard to this clone: This receptor's antigen is unknown. No much larger clone is present one base from it, and per-base qualities are unavailable.

Receptor libraries were prepared by the immunoSEQ multiplex PCR assay. Drawn from immuneACCESS, this table holds only the in-frame rearrangements with V and J called that TCRdb kept. Clones are partly lost; checked studies trace under half to an unresolved V gene and leave the rest unexplained. In all, the sample holds approximately 74,000 clones, and 95% to 98% of those were seen once. Roughly 0.16% of the sample belongs to the ten largest clones. The sequence was collected from a human donor in good health. Recombination linked TRBV6-1 to TRBJ2-5; TRBD1 aligns with 7 central bases. The specimen sequenced was T cells isolated from PBMCs. The CDR3 amino acid sequence is: CASSLIGGAETQYF. The sequenced DNA is TGTGCCAGCAGCCTTATAGGGGGCGCAGAGACCCAGTACTTC.